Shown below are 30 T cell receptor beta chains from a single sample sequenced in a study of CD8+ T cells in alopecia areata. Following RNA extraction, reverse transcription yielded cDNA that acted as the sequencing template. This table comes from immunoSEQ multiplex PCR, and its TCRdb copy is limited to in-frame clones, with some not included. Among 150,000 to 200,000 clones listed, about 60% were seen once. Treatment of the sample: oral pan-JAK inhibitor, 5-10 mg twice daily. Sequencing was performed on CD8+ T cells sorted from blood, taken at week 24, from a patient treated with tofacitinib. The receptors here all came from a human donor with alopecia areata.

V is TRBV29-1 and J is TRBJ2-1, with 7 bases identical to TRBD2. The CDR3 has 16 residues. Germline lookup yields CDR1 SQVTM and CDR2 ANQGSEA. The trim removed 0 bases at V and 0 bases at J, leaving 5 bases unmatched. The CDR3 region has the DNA TGCAGCGTTGAAGAGGATAGGACTAGCTCCTACAATGAGCAGTTCTTC. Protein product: CSVEEDRTSSYNEQFF.

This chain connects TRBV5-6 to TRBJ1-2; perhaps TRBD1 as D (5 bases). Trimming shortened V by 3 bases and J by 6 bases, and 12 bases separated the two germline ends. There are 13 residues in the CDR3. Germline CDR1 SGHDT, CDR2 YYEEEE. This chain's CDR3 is CASSSGYLHGYTF. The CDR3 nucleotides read TGTGCCAGCAGCTCAGGGTATTTGCATGGCTACACCTTC.

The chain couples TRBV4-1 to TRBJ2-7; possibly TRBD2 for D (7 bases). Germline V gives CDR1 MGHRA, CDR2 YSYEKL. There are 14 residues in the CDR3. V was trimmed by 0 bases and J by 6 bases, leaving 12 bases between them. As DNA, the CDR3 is TGCGCCAGCAGCCAAGATTTGGGGGGGCGCGAGCAGTACTTC. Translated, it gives CASSQDLGGREQYF.

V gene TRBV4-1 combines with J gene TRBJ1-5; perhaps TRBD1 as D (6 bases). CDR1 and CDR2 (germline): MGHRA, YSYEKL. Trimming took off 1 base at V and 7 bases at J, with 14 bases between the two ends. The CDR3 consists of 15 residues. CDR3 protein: CASSQGGARGQPQHF. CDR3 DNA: TGCGCCAGCAGCCAAGGGGGGGCGCGGGGACAGCCCCAGCATTTT.

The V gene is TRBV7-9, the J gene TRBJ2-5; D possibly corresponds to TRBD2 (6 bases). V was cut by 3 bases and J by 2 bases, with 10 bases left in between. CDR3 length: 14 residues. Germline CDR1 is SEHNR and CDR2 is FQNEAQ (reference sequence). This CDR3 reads CASSLGGLQETQYF. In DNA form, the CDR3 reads TGTGCCAGCAGCTTGGGGGGTCTACAAGAGACCCAGTACTTC.

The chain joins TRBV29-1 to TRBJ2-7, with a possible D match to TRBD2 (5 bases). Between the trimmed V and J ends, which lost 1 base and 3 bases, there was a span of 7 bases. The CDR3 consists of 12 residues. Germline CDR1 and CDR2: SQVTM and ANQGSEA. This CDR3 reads CSVEGENYEQYF. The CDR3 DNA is TGCAGCGTTGAAGGGGAGAACTACGAGCAGTACTTC.

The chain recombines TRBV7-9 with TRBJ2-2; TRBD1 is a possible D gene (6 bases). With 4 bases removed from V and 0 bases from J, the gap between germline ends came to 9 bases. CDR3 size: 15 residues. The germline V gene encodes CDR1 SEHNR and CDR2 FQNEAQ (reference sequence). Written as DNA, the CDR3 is TGTGCCAGCAGCTCCCGACAGGCGAACACCGGGGAGCTGTTTTTT. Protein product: CASSSRQANTGELFF.

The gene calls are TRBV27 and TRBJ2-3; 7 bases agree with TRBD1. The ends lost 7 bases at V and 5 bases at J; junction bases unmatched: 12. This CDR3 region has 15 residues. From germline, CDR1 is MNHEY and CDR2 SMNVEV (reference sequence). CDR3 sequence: CASKGAATVLDTQYF. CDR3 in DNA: TGTGCCAGCAAGGGGGCTGCGACCGTACTAGATACGCAGTATTTT.

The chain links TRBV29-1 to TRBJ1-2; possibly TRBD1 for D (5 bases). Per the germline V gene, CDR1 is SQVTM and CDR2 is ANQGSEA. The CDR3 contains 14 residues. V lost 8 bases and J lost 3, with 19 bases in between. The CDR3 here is CSTSDTQGDYGYTF. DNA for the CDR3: TGCAGCACCTCGGACACCCAAGGTGACTATGGCTACACCTTC.

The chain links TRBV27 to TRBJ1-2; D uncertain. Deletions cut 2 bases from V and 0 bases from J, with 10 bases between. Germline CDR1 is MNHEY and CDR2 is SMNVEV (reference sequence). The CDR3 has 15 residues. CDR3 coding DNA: TGTGCCAGCAGTTTAAGCAAGGGAACTAACTATGGCTACACCTTC. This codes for CASSLSKGTNYGYTF.

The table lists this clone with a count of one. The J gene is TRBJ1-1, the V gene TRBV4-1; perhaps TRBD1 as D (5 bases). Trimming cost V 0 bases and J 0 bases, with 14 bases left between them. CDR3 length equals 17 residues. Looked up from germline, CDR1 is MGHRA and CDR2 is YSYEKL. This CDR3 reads CASSQDRIGTVNTEAFF. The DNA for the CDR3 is TGCGCCAGCAGCCAAGATAGGATTGGGACGGTGAACACTGAAGCTTTCTTT.

This CDR3 reads CASSTGDRGHTIYF. CDR3 coding DNA: TGTGCCAGCAGCACGGGGGACAGGGGGCACACCATATATTTT. The chain has TRBV9 and TRBJ1-3; 12 positions match TRBD1. This CDR3 contains 14 residues. The trim removed 4 bases at V and 8 bases at J, leaving 4 bases unmatched. Germline V gene lookup returns CDR1 SGDLS and CDR2 YYNGEE.

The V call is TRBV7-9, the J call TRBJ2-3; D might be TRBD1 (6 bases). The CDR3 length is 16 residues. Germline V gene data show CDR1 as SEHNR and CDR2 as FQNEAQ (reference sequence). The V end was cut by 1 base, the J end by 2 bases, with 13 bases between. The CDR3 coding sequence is TGTGCCAGCAGCTTAGAGGGGGTAGGGTCCACAGATACGCAGTATTTT. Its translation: CASSLEGVGSTDTQYF. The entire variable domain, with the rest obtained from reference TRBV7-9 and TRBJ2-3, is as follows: DTGVSQNPRHKITKRGQNVTFRCDPISEHNRLYWYRQTLGQGPEFLTYFQNEAQLEKSRLLSDRFSAERPKGSFSTLEIQRTEQGDSAMYLCASSLEGVGSTDTQYFGPGTRLTVL.

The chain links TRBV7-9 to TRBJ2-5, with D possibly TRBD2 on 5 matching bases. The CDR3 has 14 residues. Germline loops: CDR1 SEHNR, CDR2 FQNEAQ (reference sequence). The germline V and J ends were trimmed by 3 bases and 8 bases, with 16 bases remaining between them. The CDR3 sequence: CASSLADTPGTQYF. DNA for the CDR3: TGTGCCAGCAGCTTGGCCGACACTCCGGGAACCCAGTACTTC.

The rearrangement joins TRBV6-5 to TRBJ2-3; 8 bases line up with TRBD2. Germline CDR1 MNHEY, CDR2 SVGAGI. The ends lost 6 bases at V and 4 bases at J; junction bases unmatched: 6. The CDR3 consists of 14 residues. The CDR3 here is CASRLRGGPDTQYF. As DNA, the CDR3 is TGTGCCAGCAGACTACGGGGGGGCCCAGATACGCAGTATTTT.

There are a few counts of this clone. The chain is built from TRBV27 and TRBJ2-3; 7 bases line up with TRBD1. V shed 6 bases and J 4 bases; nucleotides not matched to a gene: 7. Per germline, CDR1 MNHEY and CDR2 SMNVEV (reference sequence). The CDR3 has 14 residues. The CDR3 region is CASSFDRVADTQYF. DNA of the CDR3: TGTGCCAGCAGCTTCGACAGGGTCGCAGATACGCAGTATTTT.

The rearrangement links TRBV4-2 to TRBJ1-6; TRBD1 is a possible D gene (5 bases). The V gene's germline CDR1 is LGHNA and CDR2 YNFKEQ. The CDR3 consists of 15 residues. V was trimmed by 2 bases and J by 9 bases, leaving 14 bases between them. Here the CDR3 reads CASSQLGTPVSPLHF. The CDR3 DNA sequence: TGTGCCAGCAGCCAACTGGGGACCCCCGTTTCACCCCTCCACTTT.

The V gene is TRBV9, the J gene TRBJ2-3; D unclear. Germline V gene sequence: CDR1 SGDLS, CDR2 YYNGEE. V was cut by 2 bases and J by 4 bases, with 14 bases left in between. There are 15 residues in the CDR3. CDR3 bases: TGTGCCAGCAGCGTTGATGGTTCGGCGGCAGATACGCAGTATTTT. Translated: CASSVDGSAADTQYF.

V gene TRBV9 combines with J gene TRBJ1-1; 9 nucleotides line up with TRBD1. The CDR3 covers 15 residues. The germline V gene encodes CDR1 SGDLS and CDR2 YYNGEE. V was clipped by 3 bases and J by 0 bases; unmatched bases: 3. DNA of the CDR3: TGTGCCAGCAGCGCCGGACAGGGGATGAACACTGAAGCTTTCTTT. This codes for CASSAGQGMNTEAFF.

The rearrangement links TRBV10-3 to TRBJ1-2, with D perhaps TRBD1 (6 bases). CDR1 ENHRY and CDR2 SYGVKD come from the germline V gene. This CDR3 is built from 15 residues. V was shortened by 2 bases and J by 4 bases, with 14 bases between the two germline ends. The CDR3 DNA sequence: TGTGCCATCAGTGAGGGACAGACAAACCTCTATGGCTACACCTTC. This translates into CAISEGQTNLYGYTF.

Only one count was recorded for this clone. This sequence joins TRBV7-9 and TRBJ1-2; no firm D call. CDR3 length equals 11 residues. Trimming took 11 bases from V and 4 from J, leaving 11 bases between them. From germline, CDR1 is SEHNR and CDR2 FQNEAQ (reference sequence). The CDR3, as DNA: TGTGCCGAAAATCCCCTCTATGGCTACACCTTC. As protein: CAENPLYGYTF.

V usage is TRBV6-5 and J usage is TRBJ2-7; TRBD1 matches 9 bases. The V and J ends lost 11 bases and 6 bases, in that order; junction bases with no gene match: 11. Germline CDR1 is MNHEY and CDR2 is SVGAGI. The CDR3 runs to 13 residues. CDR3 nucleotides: TGTGCCTCTGGGCAGGGGACAGGGCTCGAGCAGTACTTC. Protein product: CASGQGTGLEQYF.

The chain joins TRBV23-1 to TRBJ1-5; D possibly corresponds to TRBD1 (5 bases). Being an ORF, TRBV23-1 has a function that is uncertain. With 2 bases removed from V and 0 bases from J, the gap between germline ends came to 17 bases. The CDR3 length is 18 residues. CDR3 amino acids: CASSQPLQGRYSNQPQHF. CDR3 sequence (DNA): TGCGCCAGCAGTCAACCGCTCCAGGGTCGCTATAGCAATCAGCCCCAGCATTTT.

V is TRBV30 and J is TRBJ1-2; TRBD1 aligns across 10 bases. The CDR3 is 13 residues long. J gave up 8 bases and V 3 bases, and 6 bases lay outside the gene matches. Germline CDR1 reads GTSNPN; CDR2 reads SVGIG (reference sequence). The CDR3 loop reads CAWSTGTGDGYTF. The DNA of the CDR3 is TGTGCCTGGAGCACCGGGACAGGGGACGGCTACACCTTC.

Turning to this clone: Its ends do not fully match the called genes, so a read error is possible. The DNA of the CDR3 is TGTGCCAGTAGTTGGGCAGGGGACACTAAAGCTTTCTTT. Amino acids: CASSWAGDTKAFF. The gene calls are TRBV19 and TRBJ1-1; possibly TRBD1 for D (6 bases). The CDR3 has 13 amino acids. The germline V gene encodes CDR1 LNHDA and CDR2 SQIVND (reference sequence).

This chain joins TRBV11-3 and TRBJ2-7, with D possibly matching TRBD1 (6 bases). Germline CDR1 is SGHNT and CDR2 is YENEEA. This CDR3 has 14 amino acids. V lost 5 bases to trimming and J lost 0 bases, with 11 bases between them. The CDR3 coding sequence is TGTGCCAGCAGCCTAGGGGACACCTCCTACGAGCAGTACTTC. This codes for CASSLGDTSYEQYF. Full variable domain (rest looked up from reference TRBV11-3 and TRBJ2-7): EAGVVQSPRYKIIEKKQPVAFWCNPISGHNTLYWYLQNLGQGPELLIRYENEEAVDDSQLPKDRFSAERLKGVDSTLKIQPAELGDSAVYLCASSLGDTSYEQYFGPGTRLTVT.

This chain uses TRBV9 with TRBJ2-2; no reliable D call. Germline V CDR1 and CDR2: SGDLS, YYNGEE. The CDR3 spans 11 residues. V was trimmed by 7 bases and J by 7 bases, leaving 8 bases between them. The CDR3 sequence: CASYENGELFF. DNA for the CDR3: TGTGCCAGCTATGAAAACGGGGAGCTGTTTTTT. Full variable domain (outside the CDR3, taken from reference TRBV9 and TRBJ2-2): DSGVTQTPKHLITATGQRVTLRCSPRSGDLSVYWYQQSLDQGLQFLIQYYNGEERAKGNILERFSAQQFPDLHSELNLSSLELGDSALYFCASYENGELFFGEGSRLTVL.

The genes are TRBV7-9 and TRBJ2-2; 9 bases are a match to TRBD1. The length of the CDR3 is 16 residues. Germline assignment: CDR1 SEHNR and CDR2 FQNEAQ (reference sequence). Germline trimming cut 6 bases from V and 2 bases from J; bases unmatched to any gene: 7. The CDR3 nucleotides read TGTGCCAGCAGTCTCATTACAGGGGGCAACACCGGGGAGCTGTTTTTT. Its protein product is CASSLITGGNTGELFF.

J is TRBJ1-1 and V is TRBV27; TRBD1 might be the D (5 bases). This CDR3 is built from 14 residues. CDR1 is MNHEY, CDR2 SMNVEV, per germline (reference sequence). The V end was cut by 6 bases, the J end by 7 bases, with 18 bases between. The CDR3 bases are TGTGCCAGCAGCCATACTTGGGGCGGGAATGAAGCTTTCTTT. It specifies CASSHTWGGNEAFF.

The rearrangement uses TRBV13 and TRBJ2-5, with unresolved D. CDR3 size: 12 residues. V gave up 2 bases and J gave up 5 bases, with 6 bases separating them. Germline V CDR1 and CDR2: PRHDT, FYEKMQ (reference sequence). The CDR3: CASSLRPETQYF. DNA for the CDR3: TGTGCCAGCAGCTTACGACCGGAGACCCAGTACTTC.